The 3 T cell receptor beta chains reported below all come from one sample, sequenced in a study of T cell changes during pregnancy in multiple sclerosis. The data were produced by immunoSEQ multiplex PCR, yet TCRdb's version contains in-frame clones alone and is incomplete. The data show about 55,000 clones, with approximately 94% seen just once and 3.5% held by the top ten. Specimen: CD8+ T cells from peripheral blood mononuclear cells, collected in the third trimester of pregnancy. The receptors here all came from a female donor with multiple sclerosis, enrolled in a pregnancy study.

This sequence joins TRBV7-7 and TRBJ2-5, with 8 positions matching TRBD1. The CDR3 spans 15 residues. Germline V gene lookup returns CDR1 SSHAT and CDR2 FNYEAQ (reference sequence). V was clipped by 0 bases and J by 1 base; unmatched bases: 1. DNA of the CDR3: TGTGCCAGCAGCTTAGCCACAGGGGGCCAAGAGACCCAGTACTTC. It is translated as CASSLATGGQETQYF.

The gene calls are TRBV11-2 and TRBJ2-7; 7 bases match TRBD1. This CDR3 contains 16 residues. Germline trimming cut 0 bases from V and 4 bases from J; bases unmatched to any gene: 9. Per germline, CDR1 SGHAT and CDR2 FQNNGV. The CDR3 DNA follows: TGTGCCAGCAGCTTAGAGGAGACAGGGCTCTTTTACGAGCAGTACTTC. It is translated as CASSLEETGLFYEQYF.

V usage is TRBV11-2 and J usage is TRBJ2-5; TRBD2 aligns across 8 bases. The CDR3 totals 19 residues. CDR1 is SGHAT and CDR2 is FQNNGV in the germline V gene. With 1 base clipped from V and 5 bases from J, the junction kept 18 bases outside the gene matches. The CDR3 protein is CASSLVGLRTGGPLETQYF. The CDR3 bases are TGTGCCAGCAGCTTAGTGGGGTTGCGAACGGGAGGGCCGTTGGAGACCCAGTACTTC.